The clone carrying this TCR beta chain was recorded at least ten times. Its matching antigen is unknown. This entry belongs to a study of T cell clonality in common variable immunodeficiency. Findings of the study overall: Reportedly, TCR beta sequences from common variable immunodeficiency showed fewer deletions and N-nucleotide insertions. Shared TCRbeta clones were fewer between CVID subjects than controls. Authors noted CVID clonality's cause needs subpopulation repertoire sequencing.

TCRdb's copy holds only in-frame clones and misses some; the assay was immunoSEQ multiplex PCR. The sample was found to contain 15,000 to 20,000 clones, and every one recurs. Diagnosis required reduced IgG, IgA and/or IgM with specific antibody deficiency. CVID subjects had received replacement immunoglobulin for at least one year. The sequenced sample consisted of peripheral blood mononuclear cells. The receptor's source is a human donor with common variable immunodeficiency.

The CDR3 sequence is CASSRAFQETQYF. The sequenced CDR3 bases are TGTGCCAGTAGTAGGGCCTTCCAAGAGACC. The rearrangement links TRBV19 to TRBJ2-5, with D hard to call. The read is 3 residues too short to cover the CDR3 end, so that end is filled in from the germline J gene. V was shortened by 4 bases and J by 1 base, with 7 bases between the two germline ends. The CDR3 totals 13 residues. From germline, CDR1 is LNHDA and CDR2 SQIVND (reference sequence).